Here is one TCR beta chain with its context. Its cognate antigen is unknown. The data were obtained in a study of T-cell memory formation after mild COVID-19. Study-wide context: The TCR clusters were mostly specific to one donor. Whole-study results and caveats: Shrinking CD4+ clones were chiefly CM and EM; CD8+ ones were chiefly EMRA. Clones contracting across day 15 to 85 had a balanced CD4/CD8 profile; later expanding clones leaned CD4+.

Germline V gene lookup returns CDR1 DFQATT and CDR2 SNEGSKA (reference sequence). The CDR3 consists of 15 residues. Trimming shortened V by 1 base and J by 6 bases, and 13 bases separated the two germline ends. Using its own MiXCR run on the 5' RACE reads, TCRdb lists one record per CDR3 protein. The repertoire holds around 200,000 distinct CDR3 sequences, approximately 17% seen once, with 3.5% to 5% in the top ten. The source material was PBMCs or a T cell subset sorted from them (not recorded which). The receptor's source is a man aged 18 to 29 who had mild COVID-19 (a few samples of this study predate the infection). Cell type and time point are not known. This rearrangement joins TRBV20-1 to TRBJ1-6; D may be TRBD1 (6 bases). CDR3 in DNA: TGCAGTGCTAGAGTCCGACAGGCTGGTAATTCACCCCTCCACTTT. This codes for CSARVRQAGNSPLHF.